This T cell receptor beta chain was sequenced during a study of blood T cell repertoires in COVID-19. Across the whole study: Sites in the United States, Italy and Spain provided acute and convalescent COVID-19 samples.

The CDR3 has 12 amino acids. Trimming took off 5 bases at V and 7 bases at J, with 7 bases between the two ends. From germline, CDR1 is KGHDR and CDR2 SFDVKD. Produced via immunoSEQ multiplex PCR; TCRdb's table is partial and in-frame only. Of under 250,000 clones listed, more than 65% are singletons. This receptor was taken from a human donor in a cohort sampled during active COVID-19. Sequencing was performed on peripheral blood. The J gene is TRBJ2-2, the V gene TRBV24-1; D is uncertain. The chain's CDR3 is CATSARGGELFF. The CDR3 nucleotides are TGTGCCACCAGTGCGAGAGGCGGGGAGCTGTTTTTT.